The 9 T cell receptor beta chains presented below share a single source sample, sequenced in a study of OX40 agonist ivuxolimab in advanced cancers. Only in-frame clones appear in the TCRdb table, and some are missing; sequencing was by immunoSEQ multiplex PCR. The data contain over 25,000 clones, 65% to 80% of them seen just once; the ten biggest clones take up approximately 14%. Sequenced material: CD4+ or CD8+ T cells sorted from blood, taken in a trial of the OX40 agonist ivuxolimab. These receptors all stem from an adult with an advanced solid tumor such as melanoma, head and neck, liver or kidney cancer.

The chain employs TRBV2 and TRBJ2-7, with TRBD1 identical over 9 bases. This CDR3 region has 14 residues. V shed 6 bases and J 4 bases; nucleotides not matched to a gene: 7. Germline V gives CDR1 SNHLY, CDR2 FYNNEI. The DNA of the CDR3 is TGTGCCAGCAGCCCGGACAGGGGCCTTTACGAGCAGTACTTC. This gives the protein CASSPDRGLYEQYF.

The V and J genes are TRBV29-1 and TRBJ2-7; D is perhaps TRBD1 (5 bases). Looked up from germline, CDR1 is SQVTM and CDR2 is ANQGSEA. The CDR3 sequence is 16 residues long. With 2 bases removed from V and 6 bases from J, the gap between germline ends came to 23 bases. CDR3 DNA sequence: TGCAGCGTTGAACCTGGAGAACCGGGCCCTCAGGGCGAGCAGTACTTC. Encoded protein: CSVEPGEPGPQGEQYF.

J is TRBJ2-7 and V is TRBV5-5, with D uncertain. Trimming left V 4 bases short and J 0 bases short, with 8 bases between. Germline CDR1 is SGHKS and CDR2 is YYEKEE (reference sequence). This CDR3 is built from 13 residues. CDR3 region: CASSHPSSYEQYF. In DNA form, the CDR3 reads TGTGCCAGCAGCCACCCCAGCTCCTACGAGCAGTACTTC.

Regarding this clone: One end of the junction is discordant with germline, which a read error may explain. The V gene is TRBV29-1, the J gene TRBJ2-5; D is undetermined. The CDR3 has 13 amino acids. CDR1 SQVTM and CDR2 ANQGSEA come from the germline V gene. The CDR3 DNA sequence: TGTGTTTGCGTCGACCGGTACCAAGAGACCCAGTACTTC. Translated, it gives CVCVDRYQETQYF.

The chain recombines TRBV29-1 with TRBJ1-1; D is unclear. Germline CDR1 SQVTM, CDR2 ANQGSEA. Trimming cost V 6 bases and J 1 base, with 24 bases left between them. The CDR3 consists of 17 residues. CDR3 sequence: CSVPPGESGPANTEAFF. The DNA of the CDR3 is TGCAGCGTACCTCCCGGGGAGAGCGGGCCGGCGAACACTGAAGCTTTCTTT.

This clone was observed a few times. The chain employs TRBV5-4 and TRBJ2-6, with D possibly TRBD1 on 6 matching bases. This CDR3 has 16 residues. Germline V lookup: CDR1 SGHNT, CDR2 YYREEE (reference sequence). Deletions cut 1 base from V and 1 base from J, with 9 bases between. CDR3 DNA sequence: TGTGCCAGCAGCTTGTCAGGGGTATCTGGGGCCAACGTCCTGACTTTC. Translating gives CASSLSGVSGANVLTF.

This clone qualifies as medium-sized. The chain has TRBV9 and TRBJ2-7; tentatively, D is TRBD1 or TRBD2 (5 bases each). V lost 4 bases, J lost 3 bases, and 17 bases lay in between. The CDR3 is made up of 15 amino acids. Germline V gene lookup returns CDR1 SGDLS and CDR2 YYNGEE. For the CDR3, the DNA is TGTGCCAGCAGCCCAGAGGGGAGCAACCACTACGAGCAGTACTTC. Protein sequence: CASSPEGSNHYEQYF.

V usage is TRBV6-1 and J usage is TRBJ1-3; possible D gene TRBD1, 6 bases. CDR1 and CDR2 (germline): MNHNS, SASEGT. Trimming removed 6 bases from V and 0 bases from J, with 12 bases in between. The CDR3 runs 15 residues. CDR3 bases: TGTGCCAGCAGCGGACAGTTCAACTCTGGAAACACCATATATTTT. Translation: CASSGQFNSGNTIYF.

V and J are TRBV19 and TRBJ2-7; 7 bases map to TRBD1. The ends lost 5 bases at V and 4 bases at J; junction bases unmatched: 5. This CDR3 is 13 amino acids long. CDR1 is LNHDA and CDR2 is SQIVND in the germline V gene (reference sequence). CDR3 nucleotide sequence: TGTGCCAGTAGTTTCGGGACAGCGTACGAGCAGTACTTC. It is translated as CASSFGTAYEQYF.